These T cell receptor beta chains were read from a single sample in a study of T-cell memory formation after mild COVID-19. TCRdb recomputed calls from the 5' RACE reads with MiXCR, one row per CDR3 protein. The table has over 450,000 distinct CDR3 sequences, over 20% seen once. Sequencing was carried out using PBMCs or a T cell subset sorted from them (not recorded which). The receptors were gathered from an adult woman who had mild COVID-19 (a few samples of this study predate the infection). Cell type and time point are not known. CDR3s include the opening cysteine and the closing phenylalanine or tryptophan. A D gene is named only where the DNA matches it firmly. Size values are once, few and many counts, or a class for expanded clones, and some rows have none.

V	size	D	length	J	DNA	CDR3
TRBV12-3/TRBV12-4	many	TRBD2	14	TRBJ2-3	TGTGCCAGCAGTTTAAGGGGACTAGCAGATACGCAGTATTTT	CASSLRGLADTQYF
TRBV7-6	few	TRBD1	16	TRBJ2-1	TGTGCCAGCAGCTTAGCGGGACAGGGCCCCTACAATGAGCAGTTCTTC	CASSLAGQGPYNEQFF
TRBV20-1	-	TRBD1	11	TRBJ1-2	TGCAGTGCCCAGGGGGACTATGGCTACACCTTC	CSAQGDYGYTF
TRBV3-1	few	-	12	TRBJ2-7	TGTGCCAGCAGCCAAGCGGTGGGACGGACAACCTTC	CASSQAVGRTTF
TRBV12-3/TRBV12-4	few	TRBD2	15	TRBJ2-1	TGTGCCAGCAGTTCGGGACTAGCGGCAAACAATGAGCAGTTCTTC	CASSSGLAANNEQFF
TRBV12-3/TRBV12-4	few	-	16	TRBJ2-7	TGTGCCAGCAGTTTCCCCCAGTACGCGACAGGCGCCGAGCAGTACTTC	CASSFPQYATGAEQYF
TRBV10-3	few	TRBD1	14	TRBJ2-5	TGTGCCATCAGTACCGGACAGGCACAAGAGACCCAGTACTTC	CAISTGQAQETQYF
TRBV7-2	few	TRBD2	14	TRBJ2-3	TGTGCCAGTAAGTCGACGGGAGGGCCAGATACGCAGTATTTT	CASKSTGGPDTQYF
TRBV20-1	-	-	12	TRBJ2-1	TGCAGTGCCGCAGACCCGTCAGGGAAACAGTTCTTC	CSAADPSGKQFF
TRBV5-4	few	-	14	TRBJ1-2	TGTGCCAGCAGCACCGGACGTACGAACTATGGCTACACCTTC	CASSTGRTNYGYTF
TRBV5-1	few	-	15	TRBJ1-3	TGCGCCAGCAGCTTGGAGGGGGGCTCTGGAAACACCATATATTTT	CASSLEGGSGNTIYF
TRBV24-1	few	-	15	TRBJ2-1	TGTGCCACCAGTGAGGGCGGGAAGACCTACAATGAGCAGTTCTTC	CATSEGGKTYNEQFF
TRBV9	-	TRBD2	15	TRBJ2-2	TGTGCCAGCAGCCTCGGGGGAGGGCAGGCCGGGGAGCTGTTTTTT	CASSLGGGQAGELFF
TRBV6-5	many	-	13	TRBJ1-5	TGTGCCAGCAGTTACGACGGCAATCAGCCCCAGCATTTT	CASSYDGNQPQHF
TRBV5-1	many	TRBD1	15	TRBJ2-3	TGCGCCAGCAGCTTGGCCGGGACAGGCACAGATACGCAGTATTTT	CASSLAGTGTDTQYF
TRBV6-5	many	TRBD1	15	TRBJ2-3	TGTGCCAGCAGTTACGGGACAGCCCGCACAGATACGCAGTATTTT	CASSYGTARTDTQYF
TRBV11-2	-	-	10	TRBJ2-2	TGTGCCAGCAGCTCCGTGGAGCTGTTTTTT	CASSSVELFF
TRBV12-3/TRBV12-4	-	-	12	TRBJ1-1	TGTGCCAGCAGCAGGCCGCGGGCGGAAGCTTTCTTT	CASSRPRAEAFF
TRBV7-9	-	-	14	TRBJ1-2	TGTGCCAGCAGCTTACCGGGACAATCTTATGGCTACACCTTC	CASSLPGQSYGYTF
TRBV19	-	-	15	TRBJ2-7	TGTGCCAGTAGTTTGGGGTACGTCCCTCACTACGAGCAGTACTTC	CASSLGYVPHYEQYF
TRBV6-6	few	-	17	TRBJ2-1	TGTGCCAGCAGTTCCCCCTTAGTATCTAGCTCCTACAATGAGCAGTTCTTC	CASSSPLVSSSYNEQFF
TRBV5-1	-	-	14	TRBJ1-1	TGCGCCAGCAGGCGGAACCCGGAGGGCACTGAAGCTTTCTTT	CASRRNPEGTEAFF
TRBV6-5	few	-	14	TRBJ2-5	TGTGCCAGCAGTTACGGGGCGCTAGGGGAGACCCAGTACTTC	CASSYGALGETQYF
TRBV6-4	-	-	17	TRBJ2-2	TGTGCCAGCAGTGCTCTTGCGGGCCCGGGGAACACCGGGGAGCTGTTTTTT	CASSALAGPGNTGELFF
TRBV7-8	-	-	12	TRBJ2-5	TGTGCCAGCAGTGGCCACCAAGAGACCCAGTACTTC	CASSGHQETQYF
TRBV24-1	-	-	11	TRBJ2-2	TGTGCCACCAGGGGAATCGGGGAGCTGTTTTTT	CATRGIGELFF
TRBV5-5	few	-	18	TRBJ1-5	TGTGCCAGCAGCTTGGGTTTACGGGGGCGGGGAGGCAATCAGCCCCAGCATTTT	CASSLGLRGRGGNQPQHF
TRBV2	-	-	14	TRBJ1-2	TGTGCCAGCAGTGATCCGGGGCTCCTCTATGGCTACACCTTC	CASSDPGLLYGYTF
TRBV12-3/TRBV12-4	-	-	11	TRBJ1-1	TGTGCCAGCAGTTATTACACTGAAGCTTTCTTT	CASSYYTEAFF
TRBV15	-	-	13	TRBJ2-7	TGTGCCACCCGGACAGGGTCCGGGGGGGGGCAGTACTTC	CATRTGSGGGQYF
TRBV15	-	TRBD1	14	TRBJ2-2	TGTGCCACCAGCAGACAGGGGGCGGGCGGGGAGCTGTTTTTT	CATSRQGAGGELFF
TRBV3-1	-	-	18	TRBJ2-1	TGTGCCAGCAGCCAAGATTCTCACAGGGTCAGCTCCTACAATGAGCAGTTCTTC	CASSQDSHRVSSYNEQFF
TRBV7-8	-	TRBD1	16	TRBJ2-1	TGTGCCAGCAGCTTAGAATTTGGACAGGGGGTGAATGAGCAGTTCTTC	CASSLEFGQGVNEQFF
TRBV7-2	few	-	16	TRBJ2-1	TGTGCCAGCAGCCCCAGGTCAGCTCCTACAATGAGCGGGCAGTTCTTC	CASSPRSAPTMSGQFF
TRBV27	-	TRBD1	14	TRBJ1-2	TGTGCCAGCAGTGGGACAGTTGGTTTGGGTGGCTACACCTTC	CASSGTVGLGGYTF
TRBV20-1	few	-	18	TRBJ2-1	TGCAGTGCTAGAGGGGGAGCTAGCCGCGACCGTGGCTACAATGAGCAGTTCTTC	CSARGGASRDRGYNEQFF